The source of this T cell receptor (beta chain) is a study of blood T cell repertoires in COVID-19 (TCRdb year 2020). Broadly, across the study: Collaborator samples came from the United States, Italy and Spain and covered acute and convalescent phases of COVID-19. The prospective study material was composed of cDNA or gDNA derived from T cells, B-cell-depleted T cells, or PBMCs. The dataset comprised deeply sampled blood TCRbeta repertoires from subjects exposed to, actively infected with, or recovered from COVID-19. A freely available public database, intended as a resource for researchers studying the immune response to SARS-CoV-2, is where the repertoires were released. The samples were drawn from the first 160 participants of the ongoing ImmuneRACE study and from under 1,500 subjects provided by 6 global collaborators. Nearly every sample came with metadata listing a de-identified subject ID, COVID-19 status, age in years and sex. Where available, HLA class I and class II types were obtained from metadata supplied by the sample provider rather than from assay-based typing. Overall results and qualifications from the work: Clinical and demographic metadata were provided uncurated, with the amount varying by source and participant.

A remark on this clone: Its antigen target is currently unknown. Base qualities are not at hand, and no much larger clone is one base apart.

Another Seattle source contributed samples from volunteer blood donors who had recovered from COVID-19. Each collaborating institution followed its own protocols to collect whole blood in K2EDTA tubes. For TCRbeta analysis, collaborators shipped samples as frozen whole blood, isolated PBMCs, or DNA extracted from either of those sample types. The CDR3 numbers 15 residues from cysteine through phenylalanine. The retained sequence is limited to the CDR3, 45 bases, with the frame set at the first base. The germline V gene (reference sequence) sets CDR1 to SEHNR and CDR2 to FQNEAQ. V was cut back by 1 base and J by 3 bases, leaving a gap of 12 bases between them. TCRbeta CDR3 regions were amplified from genomic DNA by means of the immunoSEQ Assay, a bias-controlled multiplex PCR. The study's processing was this. The number of nucleated cells in each sample was estimated from the amplification of reference gene primers within the assay. To quantify the absolute abundance of each unique TCRbeta CDR3 rearrangement, sequence reads were collapsed and filtered. For each sample, productive Simpson clonality was calculated as the square root of Simpson's diversity index across productive rearrangements. TCRdb's version of the immuneACCESS table is confined to in-frame rearrangements and falls short of the full clone set. An unresolved V gene accounts for under half of the shortfall where checked; the remainder is of unknown origin. Clonal size and the V and J genes are those of that table, whereas D and trimming came from the DNA. Present in this sample are about 150,000 clones, around 86% of which were seen just once. The ten top clones hold under 15% of the sample.

Sequences were obtained from peripheral blood. The receptor was isolated from a man between 65 and 80 years old who had recovered from COVID-19. The V gene is TRBV7-9 and the J gene is TRBJ1-2; TRBD1 might be the D gene, on 6 matching bases. The CDR3 amino acid sequence is: CASSLETGWYYGYTF. The nucleotides read TGTGCCAGCAGCTTAGAAACAGGGTGGTACTATGGCTACACCTTC. Extended through the reference TRBV7-9 and TRBJ1-2 proteins, this CDR3 yields the full variable domain: DTGVSQNPRHKITKRGQNVTFRCDPISEHNRLYWYRQTLGQGPEFLTYFQNEAQLEKSRLLSDRFSAERPKGSFSTLEIQRTEQGDSAMYLCASSLETGWYYGYTFGSGTRLTVV.